The rows below give T cell receptor beta chains drawn from one sample of a study of blood T cell repertoires in COVID-19. Sequencing used immunoSEQ multiplex PCR; TCRdb keeps in-frame clones, though not all of them. The sample includes some 83,000 clones, approximately 79% of them seen just once. Sequenced sample: peripheral blood. The receptors derive from a woman of 80 years or more with acute or convalescent COVID-19. Both conserved end residues are part of each CDR3. The D gene is left open where the match is weak. Clone size is given for some rows only: seen once, a few or many times, or a class if the clone is expanded.

D,J,size,V,DNA,CDR3
-,TRBJ2-1,-,TRBV5-1,TGCGCCAGCAGCCCCGGGGAGGCCGAGCAGTTCTTC,CASSPGEAEQFF
-,TRBJ1-3,-,TRBV2,TGTGCCAGCAGTGAGGGAATATGGGGCGCATCTGGAAACACCATATATTTT,CASSEGIWGASGNTIYF
TRBD1,TRBJ1-1,-,TRBV6-2/TRBV6-3,TGTGCCAGCAGTTATGCCCCCGGGACAGGTCTCATGAACACTGAAGCTTTCTTT,CASSYAPGTGLMNTEAFF
-,TRBJ2-7,few,TRBV5-1,TGCGCCAGCAGCGCGTATCGAATGTCGGCAGGGTTCTACGAGCAGTACTTC,CASSAYRMSAGFYEQYF
TRBD1,TRBJ1-3,-,TRBV14,TGTGCCAGCAGCGTGGGGACAGCACATTCCGGAAACACCATATATTTT,CASSVGTAHSGNTIYF
TRBD1,TRBJ1-1,-,TRBV4-1,TGCGCCAGTACAGGGGTGAACACTGAAGCTTTCTTT,CASTGVNTEAFF
TRBD1,TRBJ1-2,-,TRBV6-2/TRBV6-3,TGTGCCAGCAGTTACCCAGACAGGGTTTTGTCCTATGGCTACACCTTC,CASSYPDRVLSYGYTF
TRBD2,TRBJ2-7,few,TRBV6-2/TRBV6-3,TGTGCCAGCAGTCTAGCGGGTGGGAGCTCCTACGAGCAGTACTTC,CASSLAGGSSYEQYF
-,TRBJ2-6,few,TRBV25-1,TGTGCCAGCAGTGAATCGAAGAGGGGGACTGGGGCCAACGTCCTGACTTTC,CASSESKRGTGANVLTF
TRBD1,TRBJ2-7,-,TRBV6-6,TGTGCCAGCAGTTCCGTCGGGACAGAGGGAGACGAGCAGTACTTC,CASSSVGTEGDEQYF
-,TRBJ1-2,-,TRBV21-1,TGTGCCAGCAGCAAAGGGGAACGGACAGGGCGGGAACTCTATGGCTACACCTTC,CASSKGERTGRELYGYTF
-,TRBJ1-2,-,TRBV12-5,TGTGCTAGTGGTTCCCAGGTTATGTATGGCTACACCTTC,CASGSQVMYGYTF
TRBD2,TRBJ2-2,-,TRBV9,TGTGCCAGCAGTCGGAGCGGGGAAAGCGGGGAGCTGTTTTTT,CASSRSGESGELFF
-,TRBJ1-1,once,TRBV30,TGTGCCTGGAGCCAAGGAGGGACTGAAGCTTTCTTT,CAWSQGGTEAFF
-,TRBJ2-5,-,TRBV6-5,TGTGCCAGCAGTCTCGAGCGGGTTCAGGAGACCCAGTACTTC,CASSLERVQETQYF
-,TRBJ1-6,few,TRBV10-3,TGTGCCATCAGTGAGTGGGGGGTGGGTAATTCACCCCTCCACTTT,CAISEWGVGNSPLHF
TRBD1,TRBJ1-2,-,TRBV27,TGTGCCAGCAGTTTAAGGGGACGACAGGGTAGAAGCGGCTACACCTTC,CASSLRGRQGRSGYTF
-,TRBJ1-5,-,TRBV7-2,TGTGCCAGCAGCTTAGGCGCGTACCAGCCCCAGCATTTT,CASSLGAYQPQHF
-,TRBJ1-1,-,TRBV4-1,TGCGCCAGCAGCCAAGAGAGTCGACACCAATTCTTT,CASSQESRHQFF
TRBD2,TRBJ2-1,-,TRBV2,TGTGCCAGCAGTGTCGTGACTAGCGACTACAATGAGCAGTTCTTC,CASSVVTSDYNEQFF
TRBD1,TRBJ1-6,once,TRBV28,TGTGCCAGCCTGCGGGACAGAAATTCACCCCTCCACTTT,CASLRDRNSPLHF
TRBD1,TRBJ1-2,-,TRBV19,TGTGCCAGTAGTATACCGGGACAGTACTATGGCTACACCTTC,CASSIPGQYYGYTF
TRBD1,TRBJ1-2,-,TRBV12-5,TGTGCTAGTGGCGCTACAGGGGAGGAGGGCTACACCTTC,CASGATGEEGYTF
TRBD1,TRBJ1-5,once,TRBV7-2,TGTGCCAGCAGCTCAAGGACAGGGGATCAGCCCCAGCATTTT,CASSSRTGDQPQHF
-,TRBJ1-1,-,TRBV7-3,TGTGCCAGCAGCTTAACGTCGGGTGTTGGGGCTTTCTTT,CASSLTSGVGAFF
TRBD1,TRBJ1-2,-,TRBV6-1,TGTGCCAGCAGTGAAGCCCAGGGGGCCGGCTATGGCTACACCTTC,CASSEAQGAGYGYTF
TRBD1,TRBJ2-2,-,TRBV19,TGTGCCAGTACCCCCCGGGACAGGGGGAACACCGGGGAGCTGTTTTTT,CASTPRDRGNTGELFF
-,TRBJ2-2,-,TRBV7-3,TGTGCCAGCAGCTTAGGACGGGGGAACACCGGGGAGCTGTTTTTT,CASSLGRGNTGELFF
-,TRBJ2-1,-,TRBV5-8,TGTGCCAGCAGCTTGGGCGTTGGGACTTCATCCTACAATGAGCAGTTCTTC,CASSLGVGTSSYNEQFF
-,TRBJ2-2,-,TRBV7-9,TGTGCCAGCAGCTCTTTGGGGGCCTGGAACACCGGGGAGCTGTTTTTT,CASSSLGAWNTGELFF
-,TRBJ2-5,-,TRBV6-2/TRBV6-3,TGTGCCAGCAGCTCCCGAGGGCTTGAGACCCAGTACTTC,CASSSRGLETQYF
-,TRBJ2-5,-,TRBV7-8,TGTGCCAGCAGCTTCCAGGCACCGACCCGGGAGACCCAGTACTTC,CASSFQAPTRETQYF
-,TRBJ2-1,-,TRBV9,TGTGCCAGCTCCTCAGGGGTCCACTACAATGAGCAGTTCTTC,CASSSGVHYNEQFF
TRBD2,TRBJ2-3,-,TRBV5-1,TGCGCCAGCGGCTTGGGACTAGCGGTGAGCACAGATACGCAGTATTTT,CASGLGLAVSTDTQYF